This TCR beta chain was retrieved from a study of T cell repertoires in ileal Crohn's disease. General study findings and limits: High-frequency clones were more common in sorted CD8 than CD4 cells. Compared with non-smokers, active smokers at surgery showed more clonal expansions.

Germline CDR1 is SGHRS and CDR2 is YFSETQ. The ends were cut back, 2 bases at V and 4 bases at J, with 15 bases in the middle. This CDR3 spans 16 amino acids. Generated by immunoSEQ multiplex PCR, the TCRdb table keeps only in-frame clones and is missing some. The sample has about a thousand clones, about 83% seen once. Worth noting for this clone: Its antigen is not known.

The specimen was ileal tissue. This TCR was recovered from an adult with Crohn's disease. The chain has TRBV5-1 and TRBJ2-2; weak D call: TRBD2 (6 bases). The DNA for the CDR3 is TGCGCCAGCAGCTTAGGACGACTAGACCTCACCGGGGAGCTGTTTTTT. This encodes CASSLGRLDLTGELFF.